This TCR beta chain stems from a study of control samples from healthy donors and cancer patients (TCRdb year 2020). This clone has just one count. Its antigen is still unknown. The input lacks base qualities; no much larger clone sits a single base away. The library was made by the immunoSEQ multiplex PCR assay. TCRdb's version of the immuneACCESS table is confined to in-frame rearrangements and falls short of the full clone set. An unresolved V gene accounts for under half of the shortfall where checked; the remainder is of unknown origin. For this sample there are roughly 120,000 clones; around 87% appear just once. Around 1.1% of the sample rests with the top ten. The germline ends are 12 bases apart after V is trimmed by 4 bases and J by 10 bases. The germline V gene (reference sequence) sets CDR1 to LNHDA and CDR2 to SQIVND. From the cysteine up to the phenylalanine, the CDR3 has a length of 12 residues. Only the CDR3 part of the read is kept: 36 bases, read in frame from the first base.

Sequencing used PBMCs. Recombination joined TRBV19 with TRBJ2-3, with a weak D call of TRBD1 (5 bases match). The source of this sequence is a woman aged 45-59 years with colorectal cancer. This receptor carries the CDR3 CASSTREGAQYF. The DNA sequence follows: TGTGCCAGTAGTACCAGGGAAGGGGCGCAGTATTTT. The variable domain in full, with residues beyond the CDR3 obtained from the reference TRBV19 and TRBJ2-3 genes, is DGGITQSPKYLFRKEGQNVTLSCEQNLNHDAMYWYRQDPGQGLRLIYYSQIVNDFQKGDIAEGYSVSREKKESFPLTVTSAQKNPTAFYLCASSTREGAQYFGPGTRLTVL.